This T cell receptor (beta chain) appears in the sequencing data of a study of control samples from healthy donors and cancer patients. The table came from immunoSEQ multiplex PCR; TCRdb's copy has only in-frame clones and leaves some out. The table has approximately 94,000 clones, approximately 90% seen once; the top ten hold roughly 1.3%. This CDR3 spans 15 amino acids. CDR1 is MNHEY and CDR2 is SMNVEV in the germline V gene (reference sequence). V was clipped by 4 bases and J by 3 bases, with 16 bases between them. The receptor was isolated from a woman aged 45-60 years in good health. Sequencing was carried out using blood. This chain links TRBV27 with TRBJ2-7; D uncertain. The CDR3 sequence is CASSSSPGGGYEQYF. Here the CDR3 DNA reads TGTGCCAGCAGTTCATCCCCGGGTGGCGGCTACGAGCAGTACTTC.